The 6 T cell receptor beta chains listed next were all sequenced from one sample in a study of blood T cell repertoires in COVID-19 (dated by TCRdb to about 2020). The library was made by the immunoSEQ multiplex PCR assay. TCRdb retrieved this table from immuneACCESS and kept in-frame rearrangements only. Not all clones are present; in checked studies, unresolved V genes account for under half, and no reason is known for the remainder. The sample profile shows about 470,000 clones; roughly 87% of them were found once. The top ten clones comprise 0.7% of the sample. Sequencing input: PBMCs or T cells enriched from blood (not recorded which). All receptors come from a woman aged 18-30 years who had recovered from COVID-19.

The rearrangement uses TRBV5-6 and TRBJ1-6, with D possibly TRBD1 on 5 matching bases. Per germline, CDR1 SGHDT and CDR2 YYEEEE. V lost 4 bases to trimming and J lost 9 bases, with 17 bases between them. The CDR3 sequence is 15 residues long. The CDR3 here is CASSPRTKRGSPLHF. The CDR3 DNA reads TGTGCCAGCAGCCCACGGACGAAAAGGGGTTCACCCCTCCACTTT.

In its sample, this clone was seen once. The V call is TRBV25-1, the J call TRBJ2-5, with D unresolved. Deletions cut 3 bases from V and 2 bases from J, with 10 bases between. CDR3 size: 14 residues. CDR1 is MGHDK, CDR2 SYGVNS, per germline. CDR3 sequence: CASSELNGQETQYF. The DNA of the CDR3 is TGTGCCAGCAGTGAGCTAAACGGTCAAGAGACCCAGTACTTC.

This sequence joins TRBV3-1 (or the pseudogene TRBV3-2) and TRBJ1-4; 8 nucleotides line up with TRBD1. The V and J ends lost 2 bases and 7 bases, in that order; junction bases with no gene match: 6. Germline V gene lookup returns CDR1 LGHDT and CDR2 YNNKEL (reference sequence). CDR3 size: 15 residues. CDR3 residues: CASSQTPGGGEKLFF. The CDR3 DNA reads as TGTGCCAGCAGCCAAACTCCAGGGGGCGGTGAAAAACTGTTTTTT.

The chain joins TRBV9 to TRBJ2-7; the match to TRBD1 covers 9 bases. CDR3 length equals 15 residues. Germline V gene lookup returns CDR1 SGDLS and CDR2 YYNGEE. J was trimmed by 6 bases and V by 0 bases; bases with no gene match: 7. The CDR3 bases are TGTGCCAGCAGCGTAGGGGCGGGGACAGGGTTCGAGCAGTACTTC. It codes for CASSVGAGTGFEQYF.

V usage is TRBV10-2 and J usage is TRBJ1-2; 7 bases map to TRBD1. This CDR3 has 12 residues. The germline V gene has CDR1 WSHSY and CDR2 SAAADI. Losses at the gene ends were 10 bases for V and 4 bases for J; bases not matched to a gene: 6. CDR3 sequence: CATTGEGYGYTF. The DNA of the CDR3 is TGCGCCACCACAGGGGAAGGCTATGGCTACACCTTC.

The chain couples TRBV29-1 to TRBJ1-2; 9 nucleotides agree with TRBD1. Germline CDR1 and CDR2: SQVTM and ANQGSEA. Trimming cost V 1 base and J 4 bases; bases outside gene matches: 7. The CDR3 runs 15 residues. In nucleotides, the CDR3 is TGCAGCGTTGAAGCTGGGGACAGGGAGGGCTATGGCTACACCTTC. Translated, it gives CSVEAGDREGYGYTF.